The rows below give T cell receptor beta chains drawn from one sample of a study of cytomegalovirus exposure and HLA in healthy donors. The table came from immunoSEQ multiplex PCR; TCRdb's copy has only in-frame clones and leaves some out. The sample gives 150,000 to 200,000 clones, 77% of which show up once; 1.5% to 2% is in the top ten. Sequenced: PBMCs. The receptor source for this set is a woman aged 25 to 39 in good health and CMV-seronegative. Both conserved end residues are part of each CDR3. A D gene is named only where the DNA matches it firmly. Some rows have no size entry. The others give once, few or many, or a class for an expanded clone.

abundance | d_gene | j_gene | v_gene | CDR3aa | CDR3nt
NA | NA | TRBJ2-1 | TRBV29-1 | CSKTSGRSYNEQFF | TGCAGCAAAACGTCGGGTAGGTCCTACAATGAGCAGTTCTTC
NA | NA | TRBJ1-1 | TRBV5-6 | CASSPGQIYPMNTEAFF | TGTGCCAGCAGCCCAGGACAGATATATCCTATGAACACTGAAGCTTTCTTT
NA | TRBD2 | TRBJ2-1 | TRBV7-8 | CASSLNRGGLNEQFF | TGTGCCAGCAGCTTAAACCGGGGGGGCCTGAATGAGCAGTTCTTC
once | TRBD1 | TRBJ1-4 | TRBV30 | CAWSRQGILFF | TGTGCCTGGAGTAGACAGGGGATCCTGTTTTTT
NA | TRBD1 | TRBJ2-7 | TRBV5-1 | CASSLAPLPDRGSSYEQYF | TGCGCCAGCAGCTTGGCCCCCCTTCCGGACAGGGGGAGCTCCTACGAGCAGTACTTC
NA | TRBD1 | TRBJ2-7 | TRBV5-1 | CASSLSDRGREQYF | TGCGCCAGCAGCCTATCAGACAGGGGGCGGGAGCAGTACTTC
NA | NA | TRBJ1-1 | TRBV7-2 | CASSSRLYTEAFF | TGTGCCAGCAGCTCTAGATTGTACACTGAAGCTTTCTTT
NA | NA | TRBJ1-5 | TRBV7-2 | CASSLSMVGGRNQPQHF | TGTGCCAGCAGCTTATCCATGGTGGGGGGTCGGAATCAGCCCCAGCATTTT
NA | NA | TRBJ2-5 | TRBV5-1 | CASSFNGQETQYF | TGCGCCAGCAGCTTTAACGGGCAAGAGACCCAGTACTTC
NA | TRBD1 | TRBJ1-2 | TRBV6-1 | CASYDRGAAYTF | TGTGCCAGCTACGACAGGGGAGCGGCCTACACCTTC
NA | TRBD1 | TRBJ2-2 | TRBV5-1 | CASSQRPGTGSTGELFF | TGCGCCAGCAGCCAGCGTCCCGGGACAGGGTCCACCGGGGAGCTGTTTTTT
NA | TRBD2 | TRBJ2-7 | TRBV19 | CASSIDGRAFYEQYF | TGTGCCAGTAGTATAGATGGGAGGGCCTTCTACGAGCAGTACTTC
NA | NA | TRBJ2-3 | TRBV18 | CASSPRTNTDTQYF | TGTGCCAGCTCACCAAGGACTAACACAGATACGCAGTATTTT
NA | NA | TRBJ2-1 | TRBV27 | CASSLSHSSEQFF | TGTGCCAGCAGTTTATCCCATTCGAGTGAGCAGTTCTTC
NA | TRBD2 | TRBJ2-1 | TRBV9 | CASSVEAGAYNEQFF | TGTGCCAGCAGCGTAGAAGCGGGGGCCTACAATGAGCAGTTCTTC
once | NA | TRBJ1-1 | TRBV30 | CAWSARVAEAFF | TGTGCCTGGAGTGCCCGGGTAGCTGAAGCTTTCTTT
NA | NA | TRBJ2-7 | TRBV7-6 | CASSPSTSRGEQYF | TGTGCCAGCAGCCCGAGCACCTCCCGGGGCGAGCAGTACTTC
NA | NA | TRBJ2-7 | TRBV27 | CASSEQGFLIYEQYF | TGTGCCAGCAGTGAACAGGGCTTTTTGATATACGAGCAGTACTTC
NA | NA | TRBJ1-2 | TRBV19 | CAIKVRGSRYTF | TGTGCCATCAAGGTCAGGGGTTCACGCTACACCTTC
NA | TRBD1 | TRBJ2-7 | TRBV19 | CASSIGTGGSSYEQYF | TGTGCCAGTAGTATAGGTACAGGGGGCTCCTCCTACGAGCAGTACTTC
once | NA | TRBJ1-6 | TRBV30 | CAWSVRRGWEPLHF | TGTGCCTGGAGTGTACGACGAGGGTGGGAACCCCTCCACTTT
NA | TRBD1 | TRBJ1-6 | TRBV7-9 | CASSRQGAGNSPLHF | TGTGCCAGCAGTCGACAGGGGGCGGGAAATTCACCCCTCCACTTT
NA | TRBD1 | TRBJ1-2 | TRBV5-6 | CASSLVGQEQPWNGYPF | TGTGCCAGCAGCTTGGTAGGACAGGAGCAACCTTGGAATGGCTACCCCTTC
NA | TRBD1 | TRBJ2-7 | TRBV10-3 | CAISDPGDRGLYEQYF | TGTGCCATCAGTGACCCCGGGGACAGGGGGTTATACGAGCAGTACTTC
NA | NA | TRBJ2-6 | TRBV23-1 | CASRLRGEEANVLTF | TGCGCCAGCAGGTTGCGGGGTGAGGAGGCCAACGTCCTGACTTTC
NA | NA | TRBJ2-2 | TRBV4-1 | CASSQLTINPGELFF | TGCGCCAGCAGCCAACTCACTATTAATCCCGGGGAGCTGTTTTTT
NA | NA | TRBJ2-7 | TRBV28 | CASSRWTSTYEQYF | TGTGCCAGCAGCCGCTGGACATCTACCTACGAGCAGTACTTC
NA | NA | TRBJ1-5 | TRBV12-2 | CASRFRGQVGYSNQPQHF | TGTGCAAGTCGCTTTCGGGGACAGGTTGGCTATAGCAATCAGCCCCAGCATTTT
NA | NA | TRBJ1-4 | TRBV5-1 | CASSSRSRGGQTNEKLFF | TGCGCCAGCAGCTCCCGATCGAGGGGAGGGCAAACTAATGAAAAACTGTTTTTT
NA | NA | TRBJ1-2 | TRBV7-9 | CASRGRADGYTF | TGTGCCAGCAGAGGCAGGGCCGATGGCTACACCTTC
once | TRBD2 | TRBJ2-7 | TRBV28 | CASKGYGAGEYEQYF | TGTGCCAGCAAAGGATACGGAGCGGGAGAATACGAGCAGTACTTC
few | NA | TRBJ1-1 | TRBV5-1 | CASSSPRGMNTEAFF | TGCGCCAGCAGCTCCCCCCGGGGGATGAACACTGAAGCTTTCTTT
NA | TRBD1 | TRBJ1-2 | TRBV28 | CASTTRQGLNYGYPF | TGTGCCAGCACCACTAGACAGGGCTTAAACTATGGCTACCCCTTC
few | NA | TRBJ1-5 | TRBV4-3 | CASSQTRGETQHF | TGCGCCAGCAGCCAAACCCGGGGGGAGACCCAGCATTTT
NA | NA | TRBJ1-2 | TRBV28 | CASAKSRDKGYGYTF | TGTGCCAGTGCAAAATCCCGGGATAAGGGATATGGCTACACCTTC
NA | TRBD2 | TRBJ2-5 | TRBV7-9 | CASSLMRETETQYF | TGTGCCAGCAGCTTAATGCGGGAGACGGAGACCCAGTACTTC
few | NA | TRBJ1-1 | TRBV29-1 | CSVIYRENTEAFF | TGCAGCGTTATTTACAGGGAGAACACTGAAGCTTTCTTT
NA | TRBD2 | TRBJ2-7 | TRBV10-3 | CAISDRLAGFYEQYF | TGTGCCATCAGTGACCGACTAGCGGGGTTCTACGAGCAGTACTTC
NA | NA | TRBJ2-5 | TRBV19 | CATTPGRGATQYF | TGTGCCACCACCCCGGGACGGGGGGCGACCCAGTACTTC
NA | TRBD1 | TRBJ1-2 | TRBV9 | CASSPRGDRGLSGYTF | TGTGCCAGCAGCCCCCGGGGGGACAGGGGGCTTAGTGGCTACACCTTC
NA | TRBD1 | TRBJ1-1 | TRBV7-2 | CASSLGLGDRAYTEAFF | TGTGCCAGCAGCTTAGGGTTAGGGGACAGGGCTTACACTGAAGCTTTCTTT
NA | NA | TRBJ1-5 | TRBV28 | CASSHGGGHQPQHF | TGTGCCAGCAGCCACGGTGGAGGCCATCAGCCCCAGCATTTT
NA | TRBD1 | TRBJ2-7 | TRBV7-3 | CASSLVGTGNYEQYF | TGTGCCAGCAGCTTAGTGGGGACAGGGAACTACGAGCAGTACTTC
few | NA | TRBJ1-1 | TRBV27 | CASSLASLQGYTEAFF | TGTGCCAGCAGTTTAGCCAGCCTCCAGGGCTACACTGAAGCTTTCTTT